This T cell receptor (beta chain) was identified in a study of vaccination and CD4 T cells after COVID-19. Study summary: Once diagnosed, patients had post-COVID samples drawn a median around 110 days later (range 35 to 161). General study points: From a median of roughly 20 to 40, SARS-CoV-2-reactive clonotypes increased, though not significantly. Analysis covered relatively few convalescent patients and lacked any early post-infection timepoints.

The length of the CDR3 is 16 residues. Unmatched junction bases numbered 5, after V lost 7 bases and J lost 0 bases. Treatment indicated: approximately nine-day PBMC culture with coronavirus spike peptide pools or control peptides (ViraFEST assay). From the unexposed donor, CD4+ T cells were collected ahead of the COVID-19 pandemic (2011-2018). Fresh IL-2 medium replaced half the culture medium on days 3 and 7. Sequenced with the Oncomine TCR Beta short-read assay was DNA taken from cultured CD4+ T cells. MiXCR, run by TCRdb on the PCR reads, gives a single entry per CDR3 protein. In the table there are 7,200 or so distinct CDR3 sequences, more than 45% of which are singletons. Regarding this clonotype: Its antigen is as yet unknown.

The genes are TRBV12-3 or TRBV12-4 and TRBJ1-5; 11 positions agree with TRBD1. This receptor was taken from a human donor in good health. Input material: CD4+ T cells from blood, cultured in vitro. The CDR3, as DNA: TGTGCCAGCACCCGGACAGGGGGCTATAGCAATCAGCCCCAGCATTTT. It yields the protein CASTRTGGYSNQPQHF.